This T cell receptor (beta chain) was identified in a study of T cells after yellow fever vaccination. Study-wide points: A large majority of primary-vaccination clones showed up again after the booster (just under 97% CD4, around 90% CD8).

This CDR3 has 16 residues. V was clipped by 2 bases and J by 5 bases; unmatched bases: 9. The germline gives CDR1 MNHEY, CDR2 SVGEGT. With regard to this clonotype: No antigen is known for it.

MiXCR was run by TCRdb on the 5' RACE reads, yielding one entry per CDR3 protein. The data show 150,000 to 200,000 distinct CDR3 sequences, with approximately 9.9% seen just once and around 33% held by the top ten. This sequence joins TRBV6-2 or TRBV6-3 and TRBJ2-7; the match to TRBD1 covers 10 bases. Sequences were derived from CD8+ T cells sorted from PBMCs, sampled 45 days after the yellow fever booster vaccination. The receptor's source is a man aged 18 to 30 who received the YFV17D yellow fever vaccine. The CDR3 region has the DNA TGTGCCAGCAGTTACCCGGGAGGGGACAGGGGTGACGAGCAGTACTTC. This sequence encodes CASSYPGGDRGDEQYF.